This T cell receptor beta chain was retrieved from a study of T cell responses to AZD1222 COVID-19 vaccine. Trimming shortened V by 11 bases and J by 0 bases, and 17 bases separated the two germline ends. Germline V lookup: CDR1 MNHEY, CDR2 SVGAGI. CDR3 length equals 14 residues. A remark on this clone: Antigen unknown.

General study points: Among AZD1222 vaccinees, only six or seven were seropositive at baseline.

Repertoires were generated with immunoSEQ multiplex PCR, while TCRdb's copy carries only in-frame clones and drops some. The table shows about 150,000 clones, with 80% to 95% occurring only once. This sequence joins TRBV6-5 and TRBJ2-7; D tentatively fits TRBD1 or TRBD2 (5 bases each). This TCR came from an adult in good health. Sequences were derived from peripheral blood, sampled on day 0 of AZD1222 vaccination. As DNA, the CDR3 is TGTGCCTGCAAACCGGGACCAGTCTCCTACGAGCAGTACTTC. The encoded protein is CACKPGPVSYEQYF.